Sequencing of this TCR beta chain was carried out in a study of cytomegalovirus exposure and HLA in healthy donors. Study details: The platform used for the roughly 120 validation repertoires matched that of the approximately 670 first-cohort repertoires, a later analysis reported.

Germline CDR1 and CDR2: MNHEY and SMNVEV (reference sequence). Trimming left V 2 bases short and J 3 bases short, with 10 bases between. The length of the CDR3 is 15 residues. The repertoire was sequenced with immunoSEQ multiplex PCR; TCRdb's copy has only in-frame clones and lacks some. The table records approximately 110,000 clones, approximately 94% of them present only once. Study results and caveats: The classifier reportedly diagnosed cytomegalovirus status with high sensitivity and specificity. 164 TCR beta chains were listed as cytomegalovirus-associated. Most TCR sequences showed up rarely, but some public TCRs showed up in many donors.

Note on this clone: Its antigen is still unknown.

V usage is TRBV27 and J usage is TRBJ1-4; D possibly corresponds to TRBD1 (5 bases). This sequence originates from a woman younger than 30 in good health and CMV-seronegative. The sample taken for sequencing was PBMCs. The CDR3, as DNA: TGTGCCAGCAGTTTAACAGCAGGGTCTAATGAAAAACTGTTTTTT. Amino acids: CASSLTAGSNEKLFF.